Below, one TCR beta chain is given with its context. As yet, its antigen is unknown. Trimming took off 2 bases at V and 2 bases at J, with 11 bases between the two ends. The CDR3 is 15 residues long. The data stem from a study of blood T cells in healthy people across ages. Overall study results and limits: TCR beta diversity per million T cells fell roughly linearly with age. Diversity estimates from one million T cells were considered underestimates.

Alongside a J-beta primer mix, a sample-barcoded 5' primer served in a second PCR lasting about 6 to 12 cycles. Using its own MiXCR run on the 5' RACE reads, TCRdb lists one record per CDR3 protein. The sample yields 1.5 million or so distinct CDR3 sequences, less than 45% seen once. This TCR was sampled from a woman aged 18-30 years in good health. Input material: blood. The chain uses TRBV12-3 or TRBV12-4 and TRBJ2-3; no reliable D call. The chain's CDR3 is CASSLRAGYTDTQYF. In nucleotides, the CDR3 is TGTGCCAGCAGTTTAAGGGCAGGCTACACAGATACGCAGTATTTT.